What follows is one TCR beta chain and its context. Its antigen is unidentified. This entry belongs to a study of cytomegalovirus exposure and HLA in healthy donors. V lost 2 bases and J lost 9, with 17 bases in between. CDR3 length: 15 residues. CDR1 and CDR2 from the germline V gene are WNHNN and SYGVQD (reference sequence). Method: immunoSEQ multiplex PCR; TCRdb's copy keeps in-frame clones and lacks some. The sample carries around 150,000 clones, about 90% recorded once. General study findings and limits: It was found in a later analysis that first-cohort TCR clusters tended to co-occur in the 100 to 150 validation repertoires. In vitro, a few CMV-associated chains proved specific for CMV antigens.

The chain combines TRBV10-1 with TRBJ2-1, with D perhaps TRBD2 (6 bases). The source of this sequence is a woman aged 18-35 years in good health and CMV-seropositive. The material sequenced was PBMCs. The DNA for the CDR3 is TGCGCCAGCAGTGAGAGGGAGACTAGATTGCGTGAGCAGTTCTTC. It translates to CASSERETRLREQFF.